A selection of T cell receptor beta chains follows, all from one sample in a study of identical twins. TCRdb re-called the 5' RACE reads through MiXCR, storing one row per CDR3 protein. The table has 690,000 or so distinct CDR3 sequences, less than 10% seen once; the top ten hold approximately 0.89%. These data were likewise used in another study, on yellow fever vaccine responses in identical twins.

Sequences were obtained from PBMCs. These receptor sequences come from a woman aged 18-30 years in good health. CDR3s include the opening cysteine and the closing phenylalanine or tryptophan. The order of the fields is V gene, CDR3 length, clone size, D gene, J gene, CDR3 protein, CDR3 DNA. A D gene is named only where the DNA matches it firmly. Rows may omit the clone size; those that give it use once, few, many or a size class.

TRBV6-1	14	few	TRBD1	TRBJ1-2	CASSHRGQGDGYTF	TGTGCCAGCAGCCATCGTGGACAGGGAGATGGCTACACCTTC
TRBV12-3/TRBV12-4	13	many	-	TRBJ2-3	CASGTLATDTQYF	TGTGCCAGCGGGACTCTAGCGACAGATACGCAGTATTTT
TRBV20-1	13	-	-	TRBJ2-7	CSASHRDLYEQYF	TGCAGTGCTAGTCATAGGGACCTCTACGAGCAGTACTTC
TRBV4-1	17	-	-	TRBJ2-5	CASSQARRERDQETQYF	TGCGCCAGCAGCCAAGCGAGGAGGGAGCGGGACCAAGAGACCCAGTACTTC
TRBV27	15	-	-	TRBJ2-7	CASSQRVSGVYEQYF	TGTGCCAGCAGTCAAAGGGTCTCAGGGGTATACGAGCAGTACTTC
TRBV6-5	14	-	-	TRBJ2-3	CASSYEGETDTQYF	TGTGCCAGCAGTTACGAGGGAGAAACAGATACGCAGTATTTT
TRBV7-2	14	many	-	TRBJ2-7	CASSPIRGAYEQYF	TGTGCCAGCAGCCCCATTAGGGGAGCCTACGAGCAGTACTTC
TRBV5-1	13	few	-	TRBJ2-5	CASSLDGPGTQYF	TGCGCCAGCAGCCTTGACGGCCCGGGGACCCAGTACTTC
TRBV6-1	18	-	-	TRBJ2-1	CASSKDFSGPTHYNEQFF	TGTGCCAGCAGTAAAGACTTTTCGGGACCCACTCACTACAATGAGCAGTTCTTC
TRBV6-5	19	-	TRBD2	TRBJ2-3	CASSYSGLAGGGSTDTQYF	TGTGCCAGCAGTTACTCGGGACTAGCGGGGGGTGGTAGCACAGATACGCAGTATTTT
TRBV7-3	14	few	TRBD2	TRBJ2-1	CASSPGGGNNEQFF	TGTGCCAGCAGCCCCGGGGGAGGGAACAATGAGCAGTTCTTC
TRBV20-1	14	-	-	TRBJ2-5	CSASDRRPGETQYF	TGCAGTGCTAGTGACCGCCGTCCGGGTGAGACCCAGTACTTC
TRBV2	15	-	-	TRBJ2-7	CASSERTLPSYEQYF	TGTGCCAGCAGTGAACGGACACTCCCGTCCTACGAGCAGTACTTC
TRBV7-2	14	-	-	TRBJ2-3	CASSPRPFTDTQYF	TGTGCCAGCAGCCCACGACCTTTCACAGATACGCAGTATTTT
TRBV5-1	14	few	-	TRBJ2-7	CASNSGDGDYEQYF	TGCGCCAGCAACTCCGGGGACGGGGACTACGAGCAGTACTTC
TRBV7-9	15	few	-	TRBJ2-1	CASSSGLGGYDEQFF	TGTGCCAGCAGCTCGGGACTAGGGGGCTATGATGAGCAGTTCTTC
TRBV6-6	13	few	-	TRBJ1-5	CASSYIVNQPQHF	TGTGCCAGCAGTTACATTGTCAATCAGCCCCAGCATTTT
TRBV6-2/TRBV6-3	17	-	TRBD2	TRBJ2-1	CASSYRGPGTTFNEQFF	TGTGCCAGCAGTTACCGCGGCCCCGGGACTACCTTTAATGAGCAGTTCTTC
TRBV6-5	18	few	TRBD2	TRBJ2-3	CASSISSFLAGGADTQYF	TGTGCCAGCAGTATATCCAGTTTTTTAGCGGGGGGTGCAGATACGCAGTATTTT
TRBV28	16	many	-	TRBJ2-3	CASSYPRARGTDTQYF	TGTGCCAGCAGTTACCCGAGGGCTCGGGGCACAGATACGCAGTATTTT
TRBV3-1	16	few	-	TRBJ2-7	CASSQDSGGGDHEQYF	TGTGCCAGCAGCCAAGATTCCGGAGGGGGGGACCACGAGCAGTACTTC
TRBV28	14	few	TRBD1	TRBJ2-5	CASSLAQGAFNQYF	TGTGCCAGCAGTTTAGCACAGGGGGCGTTTAACCAGTACTTC
TRBV6-2/TRBV6-3	14	many	-	TRBJ2-5	CASSYSSLEETQYF	TGTGCCAGCAGTTACTCCAGCCTAGAAGAGACCCAGTACTTC
TRBV2	16	many	TRBD1	TRBJ2-1	CASNPTPGTGRNEQFF	TGTGCCAGCAACCCCACCCCCGGGACAGGTAGAAATGAGCAGTTCTTC
TRBV24-1	14	-	-	TRBJ1-2	CATSPGPGGYGYTF	TGTGCCACCAGCCCGGGGCCGGGGGGGTATGGCTACACCTTC
TRBV3-1	15	-	-	TRBJ2-7	CATSQEAPGLREQYF	TGTGCCACCAGCCAAGAAGCTCCGGGCTTGCGCGAGCAGTACTTC
TRBV10-3	13	few	TRBD1	TRBJ1-4	CAISGDREEKLFF	TGTGCCATTAGCGGGGACAGAGAGGAAAAACTGTTTTTT
TRBV2	15	few	-	TRBJ2-1	CASVQTGKPHNEQFF	TGTGCCAGCGTACAAACCGGGAAACCGCATAATGAGCAGTTCTTC
TRBV4-2	13	few	-	TRBJ2-3	CASSQVDSDTQYF	TGTGCCAGCAGCCAAGTGGACTCAGATACGCAGTATTTT
TRBV28	14	few	-	TRBJ1-5	CASDRAQEGQPQHF	TGTGCCAGCGATAGGGCCCAAGAGGGACAGCCCCAGCATTTT
TRBV15	14	-	-	TRBJ2-5	CATSRPDRQETQYF	TGTGCCACCAGCAGACCGGACAGACAAGAGACCCAGTACTTC
TRBV12-3/TRBV12-4	15	few	-	TRBJ2-5	CASSPLRGEQETQYF	TGTGCCAGCAGCCCCCTGAGGGGAGAGCAAGAGACCCAGTACTTC
TRBV7-9	16	few	TRBD2	TRBJ2-1	CASSALVGGRVDEQFF	TGTGCCAGCAGCGCTCTTGTAGGCGGGAGGGTGGATGAGCAGTTCTTC
TRBV20-1	16	-	TRBD2	TRBJ2-7	CSARKASGGIRPEQYF	TGCAGTGCTAGGAAGGCTAGCGGAGGAATTAGGCCCGAGCAGTACTTC
TRBV28	14	few	-	TRBJ2-7	CASSPQTVSYEQYF	TGTGCCAGCAGCCCTCAGACAGTATCCTACGAGCAGTACTTC